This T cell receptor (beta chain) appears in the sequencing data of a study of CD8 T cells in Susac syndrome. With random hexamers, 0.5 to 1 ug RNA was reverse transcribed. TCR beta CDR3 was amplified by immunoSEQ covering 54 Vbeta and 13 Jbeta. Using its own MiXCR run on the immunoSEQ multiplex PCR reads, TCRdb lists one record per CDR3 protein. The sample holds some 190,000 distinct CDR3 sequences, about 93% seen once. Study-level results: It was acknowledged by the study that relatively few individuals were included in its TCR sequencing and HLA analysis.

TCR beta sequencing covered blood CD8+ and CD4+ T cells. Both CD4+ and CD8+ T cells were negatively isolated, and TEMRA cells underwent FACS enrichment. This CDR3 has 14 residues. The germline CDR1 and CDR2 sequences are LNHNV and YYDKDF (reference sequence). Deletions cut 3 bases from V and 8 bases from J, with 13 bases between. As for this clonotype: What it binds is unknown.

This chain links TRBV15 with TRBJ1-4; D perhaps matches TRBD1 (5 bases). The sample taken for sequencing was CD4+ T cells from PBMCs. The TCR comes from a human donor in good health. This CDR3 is CATSRGGREEKLFF. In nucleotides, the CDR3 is TGTGCCACCAGCAGGGGGGGACGGGAAGAAAAACTGTTTTTT. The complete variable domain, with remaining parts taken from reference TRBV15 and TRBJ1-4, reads DAMVIQNPRYQVTQFGKPVTLSCSQTLNHNVMYWYQQKSSQAPKLLFHYYDKDFNNEADTPDNFQSRRPNTSFCFLDIRSPGLGDTAMYLCATSRGGREEKLFFGSGTQLSVL.